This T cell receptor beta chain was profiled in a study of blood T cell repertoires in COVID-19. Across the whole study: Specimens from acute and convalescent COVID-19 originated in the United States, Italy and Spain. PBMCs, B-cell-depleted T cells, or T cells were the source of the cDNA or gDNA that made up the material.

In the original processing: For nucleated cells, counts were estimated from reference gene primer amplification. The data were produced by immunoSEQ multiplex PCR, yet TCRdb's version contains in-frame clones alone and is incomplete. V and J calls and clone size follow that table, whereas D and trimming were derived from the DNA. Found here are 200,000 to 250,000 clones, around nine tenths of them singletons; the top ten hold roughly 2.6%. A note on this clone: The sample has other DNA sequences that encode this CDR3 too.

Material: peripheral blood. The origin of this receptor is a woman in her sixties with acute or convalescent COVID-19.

Here the CDR3 DNA reads TGCGCCAGCAGCTTGGGACAGGGTTTGAACACTGAAGCTTTCTTT. Translation gives CASSLGQGLNTEAFF. This chain uses TRBV5-1 with TRBJ1-1; the match to TRBD1 covers 7 bases. The CDR3 is made up of 15 amino acids. Germline assignment: CDR1 SGHRS and CDR2 YFSETQ. J gave up 0 bases and V 0 bases, and 2 bases lay outside the gene matches.